Included here is one TCR beta chain sequence, with context. This table comes from immunoSEQ multiplex PCR, and its TCRdb copy is limited to in-frame clones, with some not included. The sample includes 80,000 to 95,000 clones, around three quarters of them seen just once. This specimen comes from a study of blood T cell repertoires in COVID-19. The wider study: Both acute and convalescent COVID-19 samples were obtained from the United States, Italy and Spain. PBMCs, B-cell-depleted T cells, or T cells provided the cDNA or gDNA that made up the material.

Germline V gives CDR1 MNHNS, CDR2 SASEGT. This CDR3 comprises 15 residues. The ends were cut back, 2 bases at V and 7 bases at J, with 18 bases in the middle. V is TRBV6-1 and J is TRBJ2-7, with no clear D. The receptor was derived from a woman between 45 and 65 years old with acute or convalescent COVID-19. Sequencing used peripheral blood. The CDR3 loop is CASSESLSLVGEQYF. The CDR3 DNA follows: TGTGCCAGCAGTGAAAGCCTTAGCCTCGTCGGAGAGCAGTACTTC.